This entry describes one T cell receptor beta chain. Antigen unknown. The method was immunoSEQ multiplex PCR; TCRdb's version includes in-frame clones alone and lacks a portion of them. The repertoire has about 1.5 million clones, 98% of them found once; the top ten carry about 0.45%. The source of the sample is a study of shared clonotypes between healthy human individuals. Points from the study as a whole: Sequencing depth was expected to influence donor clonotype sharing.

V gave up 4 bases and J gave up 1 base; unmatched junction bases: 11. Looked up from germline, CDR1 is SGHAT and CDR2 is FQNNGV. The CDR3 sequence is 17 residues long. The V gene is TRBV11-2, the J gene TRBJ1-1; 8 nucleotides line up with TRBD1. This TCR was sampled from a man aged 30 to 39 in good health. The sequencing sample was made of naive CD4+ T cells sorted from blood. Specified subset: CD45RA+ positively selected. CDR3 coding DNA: TGTGCCAGCAGCTCTCCACGGACAGGGTTTGCGAACACTGAAGCTTTCTTT. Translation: CASSSPRTGFANTEAFF.